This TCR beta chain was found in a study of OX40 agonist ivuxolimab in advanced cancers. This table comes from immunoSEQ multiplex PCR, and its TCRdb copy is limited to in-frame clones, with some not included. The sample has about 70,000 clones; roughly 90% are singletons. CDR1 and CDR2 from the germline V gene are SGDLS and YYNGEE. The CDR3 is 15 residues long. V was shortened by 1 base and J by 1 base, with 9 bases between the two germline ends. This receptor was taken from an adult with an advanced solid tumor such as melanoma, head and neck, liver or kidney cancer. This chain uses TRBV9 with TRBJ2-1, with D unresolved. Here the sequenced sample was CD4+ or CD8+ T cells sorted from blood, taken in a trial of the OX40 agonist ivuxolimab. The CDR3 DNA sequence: TGTGCCAGCAGCGTATCCTATACTTCCTACAATGAGCAGTTCTTC. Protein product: CASSVSYTSYNEQFF. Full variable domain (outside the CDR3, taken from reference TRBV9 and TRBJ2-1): DSGVTQTPKHLITATGQRVTLRCSPRSGDLSVYWYQQSLDQGLQFLIQYYNGEERAKGNILERFSAQQFPDLHSELNLSSLELGDSALYFCASSVSYTSYNEQFFGPGTRLTVL.